These 21 T cell receptor beta chains were sequenced from one sample in a study of T-cell memory formation after mild COVID-19. TCRdb analysed the 5' RACE reads with MiXCR anew, one entry per CDR3 protein. The sample holds 350,000 to 450,000 distinct CDR3 sequences, roughly 14% seen once. The source material was PBMCs or a T cell subset sorted from them (not recorded which). These receptors were collected from a man aged 18 to 30 who had mild COVID-19 (a few samples of this study predate the infection). Cell type and time point are not known.

This clonotype turned up a few times. This chain uses TRBV28 with TRBJ2-7; D not certain. V lost 10 bases and J 4 bases, leaving 2 bases between the germline ends. Germline assignment: CDR1 MDHEN and CDR2 SYDVKM. This CDR3 is 8 amino acids long. The CDR3 DNA is TGTGCCACTTACGAGCAGTACGTC. It specifies CATYEQYV.

The chain combines TRBV27 with TRBJ1-6; 8 bases agree with TRBD1. The CDR3 has 15 residues. From germline, CDR1 is MNHEY and CDR2 SMNVEV (reference sequence). Trimming cost V 3 bases and J 8 bases; bases outside gene matches: 6. CDR3 sequence reads: CASSFAGGLHSPLHF. For the CDR3, the DNA is TGTGCCAGCAGTTTCGCAGGGGGCTTACATTCACCCCTCCACTTT.

This clonotype was observed many times. The rearrangement uses TRBV7-2 and TRBJ2-2, with D unclear. Trimming cost V 7 bases and J 6 bases, with 15 bases left between them. The CDR3 sequence is 14 residues long. Germline V gene sequence: CDR1 SGHTA, CDR2 FQGNSA. CDR3 sequence reads: CASNPTVSSGELFF. DNA of the CDR3: TGTGCCAGCAACCCAACGGTTAGCTCCGGGGAGCTGTTTTTT. Filled out from reference TRBV7-2 and TRBJ2-2, the complete variable domain reads GAGVSQSPSNKVTEKGKDVELRCDPISGHTALYWYRQSLGQGLEFLIYFQGNSAPDKSGLPSDRFSAERTGGSVSTLTIQRTQQEDSAVYLCASNPTVSSGELFFGEGSRLTVL.

The V gene is TRBV28, the J gene TRBJ1-2; 9 bases map to TRBD1. The CDR3 has 14 amino acids. Germline CDR1 reads MDHEN; CDR2 reads SYDVKM. J was trimmed by 7 bases and V by 5 bases; bases with no gene match: 8. CDR3 in DNA: TGTGCCAGCAGTATCGGACAGGGGCTTGGTGGCTACACCTTC. Protein: CASSIGQGLGGYTF.

The gene calls are TRBV7-8 and TRBJ2-1; 9 nucleotides align to TRBD1. This CDR3 has 13 amino acids. After removal of 5 bases from V and 7 bases from J, the junction contained 3 bases not matched to a gene. In germline, CDR1 is SGHVS, CDR2 FQNEAQ. CDR3 in amino acids: CASSTGQGNEQFF. Written as DNA, the CDR3 is TGTGCCAGCAGCACTGGACAGGGGAATGAGCAGTTCTTC.

This chain links TRBV5-1 with TRBJ2-2; D not resolved. Trimming took 1 base from V and 3 from J, leaving 10 bases between them. The CDR3 contains 15 residues. Looked up from germline, CDR1 is SGHRS and CDR2 is YFSETQ. CDR3 sequence reads: CASSLRTSDTGELFF. The DNA of the CDR3 is TGCGCCAGCAGCTTGAGAACTTCAGACACCGGGGAGCTGTTTTTT.

This clonotype was counted between two and nine times. The V and J genes are TRBV11-3 and TRBJ2-1, with D tentatively TRBD2 (6 bases). The CDR3 extends over 16 amino acids. Trimming pared 1 base from V and 0 bases from J, leaving 10 bases between. Germline V gene lookup returns CDR1 SGHNT and CDR2 YENEEA. The CDR3 nucleotides are TGTGCCAGCAGCTTAGGACAAGCGGGCTCCTACAATGAGCAGTTCTTC. Its translation: CASSLGQAGSYNEQFF.

The CDR3 region has the DNA TGTGCCAGCAGCCCGCGGGACAGGGGAAGAGACTATGGCTACACCTTC. It yields the protein CASSPRDRGRDYGYTF. The chain links TRBV7-9 to TRBJ1-2; 10 bases map to TRBD1. The CDR3 consists of 16 residues. V lost 5 bases, J lost 3 bases, and 9 bases stayed unmatched. Germline V gene data show CDR1 as SEHNR and CDR2 as FQNEAQ (reference sequence).

V usage is TRBV20-1 and J usage is TRBJ2-3; 9 bases align to TRBD2. The CDR3 length is 15 residues. Germline assignment: CDR1 DFQATT and CDR2 SNEGSKA (reference sequence). With V trimmed by 2 bases and J by 6 bases, 9 bases remained unmatched. The CDR3 loop is CSARLLAGPSDTQYF. The CDR3 nucleotides are TGCAGTGCTAGACTCCTAGCGGGGCCGTCCGATACGCAGTATTTT.

This clonotype was detected many times. The rearrangement links TRBV10-3 to TRBJ2-1; TRBD2 aligns across 7 bases. Per germline, CDR1 ENHRY and CDR2 SYGVKD. This CDR3 spans 14 amino acids. V lost 7 bases to trimming and J lost 5 bases; unmatched junction nucleotides: 8. The DNA for the CDR3 is TGTGCCATCACAACGGGGGGAAACCACAATGAGCAGTTCTTC. Amino acid sequence: CAITTGGNHNEQFF.

This chain uses TRBV7-8 with TRBJ2-1; the D is unclear. The CDR3 consists of 13 residues. V lost 1 base, J lost 7 bases, and 8 bases lay in between. CDR1 SGHVS and CDR2 FQNEAQ come from the germline V gene. CDR3 loop: CASSLVDWNEQFF. The CDR3 coding sequence is TGTGCCAGCAGCTTAGTGGATTGGAATGAGCAGTTCTTC.

A few counts support this clonotype. The chain joins TRBV7-9 to TRBJ1-2; 9 nucleotides agree with TRBD1. The ends lost 7 bases at V and 8 bases at J; junction bases unmatched: 11. This CDR3 contains 14 residues. The germline V gene has CDR1 SEHNR and CDR2 FQNEAQ (reference sequence). The CDR3, as DNA: TGTGCCAGCAACAAGCTGACAGGGGGAAACGGCTACACCTTC. Translation gives CASNKLTGGNGYTF.

The J gene is TRBJ2-2, the V gene TRBV5-1; D may match TRBD1 or TRBD2 (5 bases each). V lost 5 bases, J lost 4 bases, and 12 bases lay in between. This CDR3 comprises 14 residues. Germline CDR1 reads SGHRS; CDR2 reads YFSETQ. CDR3 bases: TGCGCCAGCAGGGGCGAGGGGTTCACCGGGGAGCTGTTTTTT. Protein: CASRGEGFTGELFF.

At least ten counts were recorded for this clonotype. The genes are TRBV9 and TRBJ2-1; the D is unclear. The CDR3 contains 14 residues. In germline, CDR1 is SGDLS, CDR2 YYNGEE. V lost 5 bases to trimming and J lost 0 bases, with 9 bases between them. CDR3 DNA sequence: TGTGCCAGCAGTCCGACACTCTCCTACAATGAGCAGTTCTTC. Amino acids: CASSPTLSYNEQFF. The full variable domain, rest sourced from reference TRBV9 and TRBJ2-1, is DSGVTQTPKHLITATGQRVTLRCSPRSGDLSVYWYQQSLDQGLQFLIQYYNGEERAKGNILERFSAQQFPDLHSELNLSSLELGDSALYFCASSPTLSYNEQFFGPGTRLTVL.

This clonotype was recorded many times. The V gene is TRBV20-1, the J gene TRBJ2-4; D may be TRBD1 (6 bases). V was pared by 0 bases and J by 0 bases, with 12 bases between. Germline V lookup: CDR1 DFQATT, CDR2 SNEGSKA (reference sequence). This CDR3 comprises 16 residues. The CDR3 DNA is TGCAGTGCTAGAGATTTGGGGGCCCTAGCCAAAAACATTCAGTACTTC. This sequence encodes CSARDLGALAKNIQYF.

In this sample, this clonotype turned up a few times. The chain carries TRBV10-2 and TRBJ2-7; D is tentatively TRBD1 or TRBD2 (5 bases each). The CDR3 spans 13 residues. CDR1 is WSHSY, CDR2 SAAADI, per germline. The DNA of the CDR3 is TGCGCCAGCATGGGGGTTGGGGTAACGTCCTGTCACGTC. This sequence encodes CASMGVGVTSCHV.

In this sample, this clonotype turned up a few times. This chain joins TRBV28 and TRBJ1-6; unclear D gene. Trimming removed 2 bases at V and 5 bases at J, with 13 bases between. This CDR3 comprises 16 residues. Germline V gene lookup returns CDR1 MDHEN and CDR2 SYDVKM. The CDR3 here is CASSLVATYHNSPLHF. CDR3 nucleotide sequence: TGTGCCAGCAGTTTAGTCGCCACGTACCATAATTCACCCCTCCACTTT.

This clonotype turned up a few times. The chain employs TRBV7-9 and TRBJ2-3; weak D call: TRBD1 (6 bases). Looked up from germline, CDR1 is SEHNR and CDR2 is FQNEAQ (reference sequence). CDR3 length: 16 residues. The V end was cut by 0 bases, the J end by 6 bases, with 16 bases between. In DNA, the CDR3 is TGTGCCAGCAGCTTAGCCCGAGGGGCAGGGGCTGATACGCAGTATTTT. Its protein is CASSLARGAGADTQYF.

The sample holds a few counts of this clonotype. CDR3 DNA: TGTGCCAGCTCACGAAACAAGGGTGGGGCCTACAATGAGCAGTTCTTC. It translates to CASSRNKGGAYNEQFF. V and J are TRBV18 and TRBJ2-1, with D uncertain. The germline gives CDR1 KGHSH, CDR2 LQKENI. The CDR3 is 16 residues long. V dropped 4 bases and J dropped 2 bases, with 15 bases sitting between them.

This sequence joins TRBV20-1 and TRBJ2-3; D remains unclear. Trimming stripped 0 bases from V and 11 bases from J, with 18 bases between. CDR3 length: 14 residues. Germline V gives CDR1 DFQATT, CDR2 SNEGSKA (reference sequence). CDR3 DNA sequence: TGCAGTGCTAGAGACCGTCGCCAGAGGTGGGTGCAGTATTTT. Translated, it gives CSARDRRQRWVQYF.

There are a few counts of this clonotype. The genes are TRBV4-1 and TRBJ2-6; tentatively, D is TRBD1 (6 bases). Germline CDR1 and CDR2: MGHRA and YSYEKL. Trimming stripped 3 bases from V and 0 bases from J, with 12 bases between. This CDR3 is 17 amino acids long. In DNA form, the CDR3 reads TGCGCCAGCAGCCAGCCGGGACAACCCTCTGGGGCCAACGTCCTGACTTTC. Amino acid sequence: CASSQPGQPSGANVLTF.